This TCR beta chain was captured in a study of T cell changes during pregnancy in multiple sclerosis. Sequenced by immunoSEQ multiplex PCR; TCRdb stores in-frame clones only, minus some. Among about 100,000 clones listed, around 90% were seen once. The CDR3 contains 15 residues. CDR1 and CDR2 from the germline V gene are MGHRA and YSYEKL. V gave up 0 bases and J gave up 2 bases, with 8 bases separating them. The chain uses TRBV4-1 and TRBJ2-1, with D perhaps matching TRBD1 (5 bases). Sequencing was performed on peripheral blood, taken in the third trimester of pregnancy. This clonotype was sampled from a female donor in good health, enrolled as a control in a pregnancy study. The CDR3 reads CASSQDGAAYNEQFF. CDR3 DNA: TGCGCCAGCAGCCAAGATGGGGCAGCCTACAATGAGCAGTTCTTC.